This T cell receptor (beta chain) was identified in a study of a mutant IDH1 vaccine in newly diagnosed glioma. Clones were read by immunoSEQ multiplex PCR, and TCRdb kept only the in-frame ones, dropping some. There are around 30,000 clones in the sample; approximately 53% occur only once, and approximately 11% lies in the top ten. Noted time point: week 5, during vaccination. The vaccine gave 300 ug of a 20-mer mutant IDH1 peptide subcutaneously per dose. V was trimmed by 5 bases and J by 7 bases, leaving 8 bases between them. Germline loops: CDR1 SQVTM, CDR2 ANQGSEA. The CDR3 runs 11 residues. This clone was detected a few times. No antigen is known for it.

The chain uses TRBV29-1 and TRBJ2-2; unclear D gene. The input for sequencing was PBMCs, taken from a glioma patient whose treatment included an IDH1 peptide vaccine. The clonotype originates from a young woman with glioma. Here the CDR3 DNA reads TGCAGCGTTCTTACAAGCGGGGAGCTGTTTTTT. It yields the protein CSVLTSGELFF.